The clone carrying this TCR beta chain was seen a handful of times. The antigen is undetermined. This record belongs to a study of response to subunit inactivated influenza vaccine. Study results and caveats: Authors suggested that a seasonal influenza vaccination recruits few new T cells each time.

TCRdb re-derived calls from the RT-PCR reads in MiXCR, one entry per CDR3 protein. The sample lists hundreds of thousands of distinct CDR3 sequences; around 13% were seen once. V lost 4 bases to trimming and J lost 3 bases, with 19 bases between them. This CDR3 contains 16 residues. This sequence was found in a man aged 45-65 years who received an inactivated influenza vaccine. Sequencing used PBMCs from blood, obtained less than 15 days before vaccination. The chain has TRBV23-1 and TRBJ2-7; D gene uncertain. TRBV23-1 falls under the ORF class, with uncertain function. The CDR3 DNA reads as TGCGCCAGCAGTCCCCCGGAGTGGGCAGAGAACTACGAGCAGTACTTC. Its protein is CASSPPEWAENYEQYF.